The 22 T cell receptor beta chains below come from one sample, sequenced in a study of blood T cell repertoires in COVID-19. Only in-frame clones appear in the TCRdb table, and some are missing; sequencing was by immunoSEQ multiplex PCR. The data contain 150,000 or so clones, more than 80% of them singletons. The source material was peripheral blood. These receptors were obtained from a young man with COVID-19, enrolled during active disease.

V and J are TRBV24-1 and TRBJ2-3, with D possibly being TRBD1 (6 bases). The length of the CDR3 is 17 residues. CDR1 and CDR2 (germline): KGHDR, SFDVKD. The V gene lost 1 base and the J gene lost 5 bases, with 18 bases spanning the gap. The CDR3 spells CATSDFEQGEILDTQYF. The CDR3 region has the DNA TGTGCCACCAGTGATTTTGAACAGGGCGAGATTTTAGATACGCAGTATTTT.

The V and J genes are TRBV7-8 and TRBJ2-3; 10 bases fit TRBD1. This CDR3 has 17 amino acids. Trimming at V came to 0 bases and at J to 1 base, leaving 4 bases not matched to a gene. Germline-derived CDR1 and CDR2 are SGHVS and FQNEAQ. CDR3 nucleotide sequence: TGTGCCAGCAGCTTAGCGCTGGGGACAGGGGGCACAGATACGCAGTATTTT. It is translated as CASSLALGTGGTDTQYF.

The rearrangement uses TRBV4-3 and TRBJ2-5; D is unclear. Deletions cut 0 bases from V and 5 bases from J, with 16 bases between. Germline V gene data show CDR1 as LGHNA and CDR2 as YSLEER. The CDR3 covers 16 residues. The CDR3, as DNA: TGCGCCAGCAGCCAAGATATCGCGGAGTTCGGGGAGACCCAGTACTTC. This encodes CASSQDIAEFGETQYF.

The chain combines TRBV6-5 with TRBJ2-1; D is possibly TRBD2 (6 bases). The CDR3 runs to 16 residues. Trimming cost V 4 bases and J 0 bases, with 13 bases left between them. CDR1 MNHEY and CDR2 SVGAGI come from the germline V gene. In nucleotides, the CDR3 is TGTGCCAGCAGTTCCCCCGGGCGGGGCTCCTACAATGAGCAGTTCTTC. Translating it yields CASSSPGRGSYNEQFF.

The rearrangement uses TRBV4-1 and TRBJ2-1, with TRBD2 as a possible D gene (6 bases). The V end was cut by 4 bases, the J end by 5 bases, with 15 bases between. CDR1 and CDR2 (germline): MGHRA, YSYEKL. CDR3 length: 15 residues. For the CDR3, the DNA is TGCGCCAGCAGCCCCGCGGCTAGCGCCCACAATGAGCAGTTCTTC. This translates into CASSPAASAHNEQFF.

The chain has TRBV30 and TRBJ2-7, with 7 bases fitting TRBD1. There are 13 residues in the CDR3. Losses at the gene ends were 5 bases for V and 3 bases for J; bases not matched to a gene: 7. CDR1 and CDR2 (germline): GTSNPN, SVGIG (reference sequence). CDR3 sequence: CAWEGGTSYEQYF. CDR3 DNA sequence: TGTGCCTGGGAAGGGGGCACGAGCTACGAGCAGTACTTC. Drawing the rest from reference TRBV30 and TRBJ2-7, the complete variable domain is SQTIHQWPATLVQPVGSPLSLECTVEGTSNPNLYWYRQAAGRGLQLLFYSVGIGQISSEVPQNLSASRPQDRQFILSSKKLLLSDSGFYLCAWEGGTSYEQYFGPGTRLTVT.

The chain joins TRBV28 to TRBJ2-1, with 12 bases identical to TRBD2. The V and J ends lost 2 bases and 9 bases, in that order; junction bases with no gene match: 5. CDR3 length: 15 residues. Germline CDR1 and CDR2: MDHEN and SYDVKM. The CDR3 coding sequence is TGTGCCAGCAGTTTACCCCTAGCGGGAGGGATTGAGCAGTTCTTC. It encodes CASSLPLAGGIEQFF.

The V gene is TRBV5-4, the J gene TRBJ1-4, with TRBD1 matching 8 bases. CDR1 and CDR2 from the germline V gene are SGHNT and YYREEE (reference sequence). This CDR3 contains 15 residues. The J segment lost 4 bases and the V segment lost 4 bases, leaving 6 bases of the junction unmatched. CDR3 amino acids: CASSQGTGHNEKLFF. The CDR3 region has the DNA TGTGCCAGCAGCCAGGGGACAGGCCATAATGAAAAACTGTTTTTT.

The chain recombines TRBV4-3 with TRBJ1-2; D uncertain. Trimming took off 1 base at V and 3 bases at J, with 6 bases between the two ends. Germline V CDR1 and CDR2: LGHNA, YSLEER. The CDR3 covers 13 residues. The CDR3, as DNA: TGCGCCAGCAGCCAAGGCAGTTACTATGGCTACACCTTC. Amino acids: CASSQGSYYGYTF.

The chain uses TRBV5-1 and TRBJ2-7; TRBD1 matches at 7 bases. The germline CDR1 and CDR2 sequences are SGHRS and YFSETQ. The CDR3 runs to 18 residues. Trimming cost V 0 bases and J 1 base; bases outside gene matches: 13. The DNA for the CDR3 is TGCGCCAGCAGCTTGGGGCCGACAGGGAAGACTACATCCTACGAGCAGTACTTC. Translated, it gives CASSLGPTGKTTSYEQYF.

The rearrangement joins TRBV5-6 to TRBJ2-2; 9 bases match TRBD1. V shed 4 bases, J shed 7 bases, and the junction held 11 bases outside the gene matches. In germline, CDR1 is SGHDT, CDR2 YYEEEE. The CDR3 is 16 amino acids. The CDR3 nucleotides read TGTGCCAGCAGCCCCCTTACCGGGACAGGGAACGGGGAGCTGTTTTTT. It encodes CASSPLTGTGNGELFF.

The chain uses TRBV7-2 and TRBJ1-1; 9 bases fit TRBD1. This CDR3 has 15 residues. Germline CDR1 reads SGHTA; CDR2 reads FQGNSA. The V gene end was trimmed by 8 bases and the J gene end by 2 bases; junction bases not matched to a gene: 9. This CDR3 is CASRGTGNPNTEAFF. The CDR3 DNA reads TGTGCCAGCCGGGGGACAGGGAATCCAAACACTGAAGCTTTCTTT.

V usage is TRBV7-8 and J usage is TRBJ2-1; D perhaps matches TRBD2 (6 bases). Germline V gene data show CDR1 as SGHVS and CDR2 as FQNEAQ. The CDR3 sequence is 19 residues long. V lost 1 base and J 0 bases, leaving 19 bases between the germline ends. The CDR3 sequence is CASSLGPAGTLSSYNEQFF. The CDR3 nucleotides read TGTGCCAGCAGCTTAGGACCTGCGGGGACTCTTAGCTCCTACAATGAGCAGTTCTTC.

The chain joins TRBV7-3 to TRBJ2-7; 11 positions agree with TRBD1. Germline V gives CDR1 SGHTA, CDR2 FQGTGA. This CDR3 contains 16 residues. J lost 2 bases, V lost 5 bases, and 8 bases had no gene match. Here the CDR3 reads CASSPSVGQGAYEQYF. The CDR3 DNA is TGTGCCAGCAGCCCTTCGGTGGGACAGGGGGCCTACGAGCAGTACTTC.

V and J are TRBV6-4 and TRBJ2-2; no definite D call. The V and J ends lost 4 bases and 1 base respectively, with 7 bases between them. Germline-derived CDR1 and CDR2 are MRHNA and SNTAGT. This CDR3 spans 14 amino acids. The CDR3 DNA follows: TGTGCCAGCAGTGGATCGAGGAACACCGGGGAGCTGTTTTTT. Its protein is CASSGSRNTGELFF.

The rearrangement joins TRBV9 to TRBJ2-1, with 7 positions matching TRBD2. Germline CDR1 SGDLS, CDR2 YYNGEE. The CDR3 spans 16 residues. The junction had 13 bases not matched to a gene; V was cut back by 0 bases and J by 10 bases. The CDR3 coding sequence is TGTGCCAGCAGCGTAGATTCGGGCGGGAGACGAGGGGAGCAGTTCTTC. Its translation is CASSVDSGGRRGEQFF.

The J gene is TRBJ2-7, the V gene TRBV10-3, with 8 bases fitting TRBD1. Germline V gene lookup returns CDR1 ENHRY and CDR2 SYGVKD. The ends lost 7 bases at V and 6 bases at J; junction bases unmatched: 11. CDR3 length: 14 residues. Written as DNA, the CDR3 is TGTGCCATCAATCCAGGGGGCGACTCTCCCGAGCAGTACTTC. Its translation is CAINPGGDSPEQYF.

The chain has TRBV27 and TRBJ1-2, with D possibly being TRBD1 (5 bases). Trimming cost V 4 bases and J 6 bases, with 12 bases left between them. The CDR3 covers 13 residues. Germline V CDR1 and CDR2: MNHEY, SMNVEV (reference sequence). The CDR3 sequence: CASSSRVRDGYTF. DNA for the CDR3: TGTGCCAGCAGTTCCAGGGTCCGAGATGGCTACACCTTC.

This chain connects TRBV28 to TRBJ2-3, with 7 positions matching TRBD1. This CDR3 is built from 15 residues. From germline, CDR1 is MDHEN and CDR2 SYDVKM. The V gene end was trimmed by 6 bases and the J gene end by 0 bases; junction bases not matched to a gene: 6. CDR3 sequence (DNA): TGTGCCAGCAGGCCGGGACAGCTCAGCACAGATACGCAGTATTTT. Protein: CASRPGQLSTDTQYF. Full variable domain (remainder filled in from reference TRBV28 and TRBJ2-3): DVKVTQSSRYLVKRTGEKVFLECVQDMDHENMFWYRQDPGLGLRLIYFSYDVKMKEKGDIPEGYSVSREKKERFSLILESASTNQTSMYLCASRPGQLSTDTQYFGPGTRLTVL.

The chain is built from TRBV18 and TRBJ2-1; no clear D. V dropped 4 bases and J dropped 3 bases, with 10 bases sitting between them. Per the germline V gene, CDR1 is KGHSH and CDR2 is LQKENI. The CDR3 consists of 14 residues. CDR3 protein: CASSRDTYYNEQFF. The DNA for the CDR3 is TGTGCCAGCTCACGCGACACCTACTACAATGAGCAGTTCTTC.

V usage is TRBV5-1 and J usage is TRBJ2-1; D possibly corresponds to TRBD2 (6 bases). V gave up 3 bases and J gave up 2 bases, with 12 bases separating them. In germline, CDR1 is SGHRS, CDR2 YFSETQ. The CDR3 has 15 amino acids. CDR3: CASSSGSHAYNEQFF. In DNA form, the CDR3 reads TGCGCCAGCAGCTCCGGGAGCCATGCCTACAATGAGCAGTTCTTC.

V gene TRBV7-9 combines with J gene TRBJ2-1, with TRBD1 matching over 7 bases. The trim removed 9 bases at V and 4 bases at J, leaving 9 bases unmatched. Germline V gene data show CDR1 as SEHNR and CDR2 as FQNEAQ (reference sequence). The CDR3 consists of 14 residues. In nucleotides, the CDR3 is TGTGCCAGTGAACCTCGACAGGGTTACAATGAGCAGTTCTTC. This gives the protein CASEPRQGYNEQFF.